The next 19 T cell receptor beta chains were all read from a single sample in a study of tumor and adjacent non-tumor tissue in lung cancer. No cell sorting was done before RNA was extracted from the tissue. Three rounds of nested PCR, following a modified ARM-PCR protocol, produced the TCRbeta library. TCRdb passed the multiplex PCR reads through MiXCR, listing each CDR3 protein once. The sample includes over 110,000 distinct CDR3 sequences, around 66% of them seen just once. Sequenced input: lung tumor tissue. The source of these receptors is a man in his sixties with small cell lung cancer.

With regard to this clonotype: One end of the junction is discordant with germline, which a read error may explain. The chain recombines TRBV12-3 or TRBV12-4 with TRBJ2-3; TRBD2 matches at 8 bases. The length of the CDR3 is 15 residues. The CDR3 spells CAGSSGSHGTDTQYF. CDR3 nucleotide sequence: TGTGCCGGCAGCAGCGGGAGTCACGGCACAGATACGCAGTATTTT.

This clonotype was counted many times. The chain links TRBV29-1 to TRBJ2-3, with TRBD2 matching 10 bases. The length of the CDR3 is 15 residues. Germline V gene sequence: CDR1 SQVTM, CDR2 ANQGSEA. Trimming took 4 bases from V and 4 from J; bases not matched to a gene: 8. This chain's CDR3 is CSVAAGTSVPDTQYF. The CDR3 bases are TGCAGCGTTGCGGCTGGGACTAGCGTCCCAGATACGCAGTATTTT.

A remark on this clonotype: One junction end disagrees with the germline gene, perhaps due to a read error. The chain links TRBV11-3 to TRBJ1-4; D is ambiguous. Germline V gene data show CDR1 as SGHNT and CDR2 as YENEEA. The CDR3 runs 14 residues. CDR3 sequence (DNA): TGTGCCAGCAGTCCCTCGCGAACTAATGAAAAACTGTCTTTT. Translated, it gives CASSPSRTNEKLSF.

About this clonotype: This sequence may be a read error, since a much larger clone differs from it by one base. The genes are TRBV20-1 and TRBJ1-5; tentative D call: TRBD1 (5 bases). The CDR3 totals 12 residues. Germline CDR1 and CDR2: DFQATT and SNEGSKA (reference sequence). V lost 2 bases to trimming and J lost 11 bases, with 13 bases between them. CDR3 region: CSARRQQQAQHF. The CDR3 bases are TGCAGTGCTAGAAGACAACAACAGGCCCAGCATTTT.

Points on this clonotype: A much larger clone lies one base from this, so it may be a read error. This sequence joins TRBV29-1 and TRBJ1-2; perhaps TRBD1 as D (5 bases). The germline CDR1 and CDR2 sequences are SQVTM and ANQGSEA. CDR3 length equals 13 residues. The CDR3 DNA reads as TGCGGCGTTGCTGAGGGGATCAACTATGGCTACACCTTC. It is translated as CGVAEGINYGYTF.

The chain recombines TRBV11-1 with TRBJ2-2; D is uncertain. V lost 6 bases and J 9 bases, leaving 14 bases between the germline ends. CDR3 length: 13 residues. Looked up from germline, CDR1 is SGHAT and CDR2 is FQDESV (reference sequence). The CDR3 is CASRDTRTRELFF. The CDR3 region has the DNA TGTGCCAGCAGGGATACACGAACCCGGGAGCTGTTTTTT.

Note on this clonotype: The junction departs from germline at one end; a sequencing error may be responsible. The CDR3 is CTSSYDGAYGYTF. CDR3 DNA: TGTACCAGCAGCTACGATGGGGCGTATGGCTACACCTTC. This chain links TRBV11-1 with TRBJ1-2; a weak D match, TRBD1 (5 bases). This CDR3 has 13 amino acids. Germline V gene lookup returns CDR1 SGHAT and CDR2 FQDESV (reference sequence).

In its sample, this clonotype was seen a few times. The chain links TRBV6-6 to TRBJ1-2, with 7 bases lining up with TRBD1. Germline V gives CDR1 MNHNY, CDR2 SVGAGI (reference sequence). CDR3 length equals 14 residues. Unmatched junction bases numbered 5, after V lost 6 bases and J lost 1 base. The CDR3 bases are TGTGCCAGCAGCCTGACAGGGCTTAACTATGGCTACACCTTC. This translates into CASSLTGLNYGYTF.

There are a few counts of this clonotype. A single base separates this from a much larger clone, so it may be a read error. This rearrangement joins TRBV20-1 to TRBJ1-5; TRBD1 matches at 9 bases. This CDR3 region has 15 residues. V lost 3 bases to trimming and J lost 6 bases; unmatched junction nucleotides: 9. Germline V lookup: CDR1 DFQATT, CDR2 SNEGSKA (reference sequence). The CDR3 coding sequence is TGCAGTGCTAGTCCCGGGACAGGGACCAGTCAGCCCCAGCATTTT. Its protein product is CSASPGTGTSQPQHF.

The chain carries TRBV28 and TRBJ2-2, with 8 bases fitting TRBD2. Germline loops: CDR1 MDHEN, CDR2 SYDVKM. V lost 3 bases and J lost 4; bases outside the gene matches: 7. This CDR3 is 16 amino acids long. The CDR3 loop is CASSFRAGVGTGELFF. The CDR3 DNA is TGTGCCAGCAGTTTTCGAGCGGGAGTCGGCACCGGGGAGCTGTTTTTT.

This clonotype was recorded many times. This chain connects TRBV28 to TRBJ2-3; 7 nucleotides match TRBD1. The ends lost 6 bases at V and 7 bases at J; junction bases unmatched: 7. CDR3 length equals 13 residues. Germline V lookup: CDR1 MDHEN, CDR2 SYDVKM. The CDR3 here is CASRITGVNTQYF. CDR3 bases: TGTGCCAGCAGAATAACAGGGGTGAATACGCAGTATTTT. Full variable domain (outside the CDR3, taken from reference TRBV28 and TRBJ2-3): DVKVTQSSRYLVKRTGEKVFLECVQDMDHENMFWYRQDPGLGLRLIYFSYDVKMKEKGDIPEGYSVSREKKERFSLILESASTNQTSMYLCASRITGVNTQYFGPGTRLTVL.

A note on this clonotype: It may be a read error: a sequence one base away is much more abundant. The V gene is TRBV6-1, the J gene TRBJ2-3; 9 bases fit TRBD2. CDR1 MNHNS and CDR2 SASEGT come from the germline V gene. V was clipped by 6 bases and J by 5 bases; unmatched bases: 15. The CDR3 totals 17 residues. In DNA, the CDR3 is TGTGCCAGCAGCTCCCTTTACCGACTAGCGGTGGGAGATACGCAGTATTTT. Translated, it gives CASSSLYRLAVGDTQYF.

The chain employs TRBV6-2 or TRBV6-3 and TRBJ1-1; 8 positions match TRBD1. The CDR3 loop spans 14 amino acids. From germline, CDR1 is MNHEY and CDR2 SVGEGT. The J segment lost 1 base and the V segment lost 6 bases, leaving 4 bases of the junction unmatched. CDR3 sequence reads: CASRAGQANTEAFF. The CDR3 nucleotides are TGTGCCAGCAGGGCGGGACAGGCGAACACTGAAGCTTTCTTT.

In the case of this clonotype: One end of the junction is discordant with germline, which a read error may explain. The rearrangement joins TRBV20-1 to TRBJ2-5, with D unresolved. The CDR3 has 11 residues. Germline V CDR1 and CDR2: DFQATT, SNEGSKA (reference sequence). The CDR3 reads CSANILSTEYF. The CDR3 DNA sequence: TGCAGTGCTAACATACTATCGACCGAGTACTTC.

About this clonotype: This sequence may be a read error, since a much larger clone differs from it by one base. The CDR3 bases are TGCGCCAGCACTTTAAGGACAGGTCTCAGCCACAATCAGCGCCAGCATTTT. This translates into CASTLRTGLSHNQRQHF. V and J are TRBV10-1 and TRBJ1-5; 7 nucleotides line up with TRBD1. The V gene's germline CDR1 is WNHNN and CDR2 SYGVQD (reference sequence). CDR3 size: 17 residues.

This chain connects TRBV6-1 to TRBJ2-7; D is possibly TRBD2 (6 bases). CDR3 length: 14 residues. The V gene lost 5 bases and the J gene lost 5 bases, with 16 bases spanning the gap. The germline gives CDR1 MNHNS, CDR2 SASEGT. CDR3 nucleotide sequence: TGTGCCAGCAGTAGAGAATGGGGAGGCCACGAGCAGTACTTC. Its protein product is CASSREWGGHEQYF.

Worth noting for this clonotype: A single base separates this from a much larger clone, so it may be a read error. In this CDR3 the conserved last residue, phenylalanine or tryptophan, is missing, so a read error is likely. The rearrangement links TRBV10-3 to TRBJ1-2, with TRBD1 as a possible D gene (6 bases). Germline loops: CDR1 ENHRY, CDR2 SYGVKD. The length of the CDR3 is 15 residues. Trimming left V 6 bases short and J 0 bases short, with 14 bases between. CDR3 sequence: CAIRQGQDSNYGYTI. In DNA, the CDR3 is TGTGCCATCAGACAGGGCCAAGACTCTAACTATGGCTACACCATC.

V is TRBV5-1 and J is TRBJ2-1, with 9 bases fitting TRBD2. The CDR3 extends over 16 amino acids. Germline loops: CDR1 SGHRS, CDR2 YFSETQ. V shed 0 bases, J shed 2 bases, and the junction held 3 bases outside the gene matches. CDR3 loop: CASSLGGGEAYNEQFF. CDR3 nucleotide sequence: TGCGCCAGCAGCTTGGGCGGGGGGGAGGCCTACAATGAGCAGTTCTTC.

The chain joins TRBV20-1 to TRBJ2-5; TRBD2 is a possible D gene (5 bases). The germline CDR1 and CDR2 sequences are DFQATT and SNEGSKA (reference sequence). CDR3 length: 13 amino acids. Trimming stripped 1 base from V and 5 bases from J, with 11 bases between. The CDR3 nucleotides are TGCAGTGCTAGAGCCCCTAGCAGGGAGACCCAGTACTTC. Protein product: CSARAPSRETQYF.